This TCR beta chain was profiled in a study of blood T cells in healthy people across ages. The CDR3 has 17 residues. Germline CDR1 reads SGHTA; CDR2 reads FQGNSA. V lost 1 base to trimming and J lost 6 bases; unmatched junction nucleotides: 8. Of note for this clonotype: Antigen specificity is unknown.

Study-level findings and limits: A strong correlation between TCR beta diversity and naive T cell percentage was seen. Per million T cells, TCR beta diversity dropped about linearly as age rose.

A J-beta primer mix and a sample-barcoded 5' primer were used in a second PCR of about 7 to 11 cycles. All samples gave at least 3 million CDR3-containing paired-end reads. TCRdb redid the calling of the 5' RACE reads with MiXCR, one entry per CDR3 protein. The sample holds 1.5 million to 1.9 million distinct CDR3 sequences, roughly two fifths seen once. This TCR derives from a woman aged 18-30 years in good health. The chain employs TRBV7-2 and TRBJ2-3; 12 positions agree with TRBD2. Sequencing was carried out using blood. The CDR3 coding sequence is TGTGCCAGCAGCTTAGGTCTAGCGGGGGGGCAGGCGGATACGCAGTATTTT. As protein: CASSLGLAGGQADTQYF.